This T cell receptor beta chain was sequenced for a study of Graves' ophthalmopathy and Graves' hyperthyroidism. RNA served as the template for amplifying TCR beta CDR3 regions. After a first-round RT-PCR with HTBI primers, a second-round multiplex PCR was run. TCRdb reprocessed the multiplex PCR reads via MiXCR and lists one record per CDR3 protein. The repertoire holds roughly 420,000 distinct CDR3 sequences, roughly 20% seen once, with 2.5% to 3.5% in the top ten. Study-wide results and limits: Most clonotypes expanded in thyroid above 0.001 frequency were present in blood too.

At least ten counts were recorded for this clonotype. No antigen is known for it. This CDR3 has 11 residues. Germline CDR1 and CDR2: MDHEN and SYDVKM. Trimming pared 7 bases from V and 3 bases from J, leaving 6 bases between. What supplied the PBMCs was roughly 11 ml of fresh peripheral blood. V and J are TRBV28 and TRBJ1-1; D ambiguous. The sample taken for sequencing was peripheral blood. The clonotype originates from a woman between 18 and 29 years old with stable Graves' hyperthyroidism. The CDR3 is CASIGDTEAFF. CDR3 nucleotides: TGTGCCAGCATTGGCGACACTGAAGCTTTCTTT.